This TCR beta chain was sequenced in a study of control samples from healthy donors and cancer patients. The V gene end was trimmed by 4 bases and the J gene end by 5 bases; junction bases not matched to a gene: 15. The CDR3 runs to 17 residues. The V gene's germline CDR1 is LGHDT and CDR2 YNNKEL (reference sequence). Profiling relied on immunoSEQ multiplex PCR, and the TCRdb table lists in-frame clones only, not all of them. Of 390,000 or so clones listed, approximately 90% were seen once; the top ten hold approximately 6.3%. The chain couples TRBV3-1 (or the pseudogene TRBV3-2) to TRBJ1-1; 8 bases are shared with TRBD1. This TCR came from a middle-aged man with head and neck cancer. Source material: PBMCs. The CDR3 loop is CASSLLKGQGIRTEAFF. CDR3 in DNA: TGTGCCAGCAGCCTCCTGAAAGGACAGGGAATTAGAACTGAAGCTTTCTTT.